This T cell receptor beta chain comes out of a study of blood T cell repertoires in COVID-19. About the study: The samples span acute and convalescent COVID-19 from the United States, Italy and Spain. In each case, the material was cDNA or gDNA derived from T cells, B-cell-depleted T cells, or PBMCs.

Per the germline V gene, CDR1 is SGHNT and CDR2 is YYREEE (reference sequence). This CDR3 comprises 12 residues. The V and J ends lost 10 bases and 11 bases respectively, with 21 bases between them. Method: immunoSEQ multiplex PCR; TCRdb's copy keeps in-frame clones and lacks some. The sample carries some 95,000 clones, around 90% recorded once. The source is a human donor with active COVID-19. The donor label of this sample is uncertain. The chain combines TRBV5-4 with TRBJ1-1; a weak D match, TRBD1 (6 bases). Sequencing was carried out using peripheral blood. The CDR3 DNA reads TGTGCCTCCATGGACACGGGGGGGCACGCTTTCTTT. This translates into CASMDTGGHAFF. Combining the CDR3 with reference TRBV5-4 and TRBJ1-1 gives the whole variable domain ETGVTQSPTHLIKTRGQQVTLRCSSQSGHNTVSWYQQALGQGPQFIFQYYREEENGRGNFPPRFSGLQFPNYSSELNVNALELDDSALYLCASMDTGGHAFFGQGTRLTVV.